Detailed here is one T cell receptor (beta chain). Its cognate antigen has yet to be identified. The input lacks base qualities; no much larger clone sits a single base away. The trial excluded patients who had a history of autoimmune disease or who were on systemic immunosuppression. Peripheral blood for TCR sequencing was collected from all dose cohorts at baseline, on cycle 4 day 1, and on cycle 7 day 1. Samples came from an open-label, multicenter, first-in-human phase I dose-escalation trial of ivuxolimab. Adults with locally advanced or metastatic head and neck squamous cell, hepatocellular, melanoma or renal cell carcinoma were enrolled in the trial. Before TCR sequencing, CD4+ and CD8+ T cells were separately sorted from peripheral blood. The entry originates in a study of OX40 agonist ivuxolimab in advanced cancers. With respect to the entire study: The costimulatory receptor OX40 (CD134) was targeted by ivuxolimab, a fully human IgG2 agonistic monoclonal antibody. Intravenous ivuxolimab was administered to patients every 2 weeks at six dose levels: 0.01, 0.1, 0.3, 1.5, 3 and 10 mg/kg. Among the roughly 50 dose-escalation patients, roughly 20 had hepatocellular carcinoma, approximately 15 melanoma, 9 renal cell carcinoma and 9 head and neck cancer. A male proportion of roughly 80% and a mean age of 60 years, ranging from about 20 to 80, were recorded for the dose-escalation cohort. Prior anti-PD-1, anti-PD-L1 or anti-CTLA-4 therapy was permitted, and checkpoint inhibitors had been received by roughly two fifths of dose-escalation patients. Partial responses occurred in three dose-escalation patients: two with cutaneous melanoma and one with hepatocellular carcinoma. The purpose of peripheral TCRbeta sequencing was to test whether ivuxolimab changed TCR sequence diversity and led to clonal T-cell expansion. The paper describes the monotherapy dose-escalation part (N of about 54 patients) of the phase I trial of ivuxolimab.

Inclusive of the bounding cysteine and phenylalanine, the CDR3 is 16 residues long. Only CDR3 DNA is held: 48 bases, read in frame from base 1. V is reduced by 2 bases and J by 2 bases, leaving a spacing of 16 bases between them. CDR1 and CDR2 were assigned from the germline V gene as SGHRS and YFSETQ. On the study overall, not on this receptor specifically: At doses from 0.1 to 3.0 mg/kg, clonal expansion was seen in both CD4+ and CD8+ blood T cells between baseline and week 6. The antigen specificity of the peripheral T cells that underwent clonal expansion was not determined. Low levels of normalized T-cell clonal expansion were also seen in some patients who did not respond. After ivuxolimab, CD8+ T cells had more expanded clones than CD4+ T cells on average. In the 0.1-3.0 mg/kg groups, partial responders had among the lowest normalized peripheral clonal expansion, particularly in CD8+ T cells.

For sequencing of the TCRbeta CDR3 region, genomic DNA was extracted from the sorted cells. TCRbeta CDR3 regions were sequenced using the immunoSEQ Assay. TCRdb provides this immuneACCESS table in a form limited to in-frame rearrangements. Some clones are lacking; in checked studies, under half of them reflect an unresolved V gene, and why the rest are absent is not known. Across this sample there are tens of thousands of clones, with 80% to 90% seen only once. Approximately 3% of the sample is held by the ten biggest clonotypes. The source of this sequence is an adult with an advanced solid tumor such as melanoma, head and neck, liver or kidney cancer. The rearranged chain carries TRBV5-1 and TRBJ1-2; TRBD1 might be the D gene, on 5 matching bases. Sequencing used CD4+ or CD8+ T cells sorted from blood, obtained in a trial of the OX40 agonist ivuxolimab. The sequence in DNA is TGCGCCAGCAGCTTCTCTAGGGGTCCGAACAACTATGGCTACACCTTC. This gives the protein CASSFSRGPNNYGYTF.